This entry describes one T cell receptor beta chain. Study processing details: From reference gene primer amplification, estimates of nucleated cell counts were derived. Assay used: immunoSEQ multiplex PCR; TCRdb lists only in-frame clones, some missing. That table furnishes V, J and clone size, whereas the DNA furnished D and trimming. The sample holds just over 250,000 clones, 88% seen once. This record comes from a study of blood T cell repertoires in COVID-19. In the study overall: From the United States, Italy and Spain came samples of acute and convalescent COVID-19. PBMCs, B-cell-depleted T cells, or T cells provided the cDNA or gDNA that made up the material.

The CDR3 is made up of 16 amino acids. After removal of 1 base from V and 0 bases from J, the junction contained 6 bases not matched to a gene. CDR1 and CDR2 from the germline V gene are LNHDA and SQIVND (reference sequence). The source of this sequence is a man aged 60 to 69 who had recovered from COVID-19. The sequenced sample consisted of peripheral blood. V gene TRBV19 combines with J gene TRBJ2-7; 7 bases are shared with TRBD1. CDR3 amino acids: CASSIGGTANSYEQYF. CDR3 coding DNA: TGTGCCAGTAGTATAGGAGGGACAGCCAACTCCTACGAGCAGTACTTC.